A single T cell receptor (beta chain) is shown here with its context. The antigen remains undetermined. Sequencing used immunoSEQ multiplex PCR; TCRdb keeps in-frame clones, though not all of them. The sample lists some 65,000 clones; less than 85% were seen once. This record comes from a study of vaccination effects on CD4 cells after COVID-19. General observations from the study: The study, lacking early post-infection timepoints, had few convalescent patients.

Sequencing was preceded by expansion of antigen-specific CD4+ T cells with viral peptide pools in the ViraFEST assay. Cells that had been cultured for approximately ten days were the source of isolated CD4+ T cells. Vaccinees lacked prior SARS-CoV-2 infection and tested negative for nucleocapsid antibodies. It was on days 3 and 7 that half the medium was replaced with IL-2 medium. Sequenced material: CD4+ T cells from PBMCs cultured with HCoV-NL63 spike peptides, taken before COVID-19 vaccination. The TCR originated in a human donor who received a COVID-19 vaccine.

CDR3 amino acids: CASSLSFVDGVPLHF. The CDR3 bases are TGCGCCAGCAGCTTGTCGTTCGTGGATGGCGTCCCCCTCCACTTT. This chain joins TRBV5-1 and TRBJ1-6; D call uncertain. V was clipped by 1 base and J by 13 bases, with 18 bases between them. The CDR3 sequence is 15 residues long. The germline CDR1 and CDR2 sequences are SGHRS and YFSETQ.